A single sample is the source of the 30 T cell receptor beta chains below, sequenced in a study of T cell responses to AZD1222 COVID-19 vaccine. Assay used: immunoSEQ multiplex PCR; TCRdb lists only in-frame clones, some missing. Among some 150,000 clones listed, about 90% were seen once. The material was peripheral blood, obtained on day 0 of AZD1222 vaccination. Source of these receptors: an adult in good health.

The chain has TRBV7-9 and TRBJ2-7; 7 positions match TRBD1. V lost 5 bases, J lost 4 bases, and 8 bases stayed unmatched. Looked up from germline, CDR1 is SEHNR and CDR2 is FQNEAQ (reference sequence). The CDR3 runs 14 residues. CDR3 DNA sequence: TGTGCCAGCAGCCCCCGGGACAGAGTATACGAGCAGTACTTC. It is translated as CASSPRDRVYEQYF. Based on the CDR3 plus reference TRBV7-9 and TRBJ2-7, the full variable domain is DTGVSQNPRHKITKRGQNVTFRCDPISEHNRLYWYRQTLGQGPEFLTYFQNEAQLEKSRLLSDRFSAERPKGSFSTLEIQRTEQGDSAMYLCASSPRDRVYEQYFGPGTRLTVT.

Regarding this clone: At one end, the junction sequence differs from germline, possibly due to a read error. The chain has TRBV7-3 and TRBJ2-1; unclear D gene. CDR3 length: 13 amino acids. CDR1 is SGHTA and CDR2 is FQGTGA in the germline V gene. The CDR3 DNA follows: TGTGCCAGCAGCCTAACATATAGAAGTGAGCAGTTCTTC. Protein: CASSLTYRSEQFF.

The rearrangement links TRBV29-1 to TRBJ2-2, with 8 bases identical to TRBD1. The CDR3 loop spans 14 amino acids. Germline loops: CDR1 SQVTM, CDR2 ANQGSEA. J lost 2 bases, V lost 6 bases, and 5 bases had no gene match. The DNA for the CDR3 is TGCAGCGTCCCCTCAGGGGGCAACACCGGGGAGCTGTTTTTT. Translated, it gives CSVPSGGNTGELFF.

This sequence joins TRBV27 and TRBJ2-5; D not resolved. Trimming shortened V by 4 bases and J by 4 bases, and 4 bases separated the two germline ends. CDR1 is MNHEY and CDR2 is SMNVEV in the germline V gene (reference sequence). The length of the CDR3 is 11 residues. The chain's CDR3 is CASSSGETQYF. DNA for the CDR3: TGTGCCAGCAGTTCGGGAGAGACCCAGTACTTC.

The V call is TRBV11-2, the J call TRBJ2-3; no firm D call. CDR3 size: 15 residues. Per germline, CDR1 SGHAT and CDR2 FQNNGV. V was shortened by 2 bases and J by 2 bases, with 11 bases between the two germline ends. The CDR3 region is CASSLFHGPTDTQYF. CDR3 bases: TGTGCCAGCAGCTTATTTCACGGCCCCACAGATACGCAGTATTTT.

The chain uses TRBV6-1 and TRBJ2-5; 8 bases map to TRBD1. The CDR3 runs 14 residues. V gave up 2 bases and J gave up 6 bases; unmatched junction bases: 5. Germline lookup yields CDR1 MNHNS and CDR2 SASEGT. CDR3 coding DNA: TGTGCCAGCAGTGAATTTGACAGGGGTCAGACCCAGTACTTC. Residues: CASSEFDRGQTQYF.

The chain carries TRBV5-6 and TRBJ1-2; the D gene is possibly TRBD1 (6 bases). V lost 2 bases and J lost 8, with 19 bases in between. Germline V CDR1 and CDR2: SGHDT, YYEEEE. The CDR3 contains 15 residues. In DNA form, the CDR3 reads TGTGCCAGCAGCTTACTCTCCTTACAGGGTGGCGGCTACACCTTC. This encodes CASSLLSLQGGGYTF.

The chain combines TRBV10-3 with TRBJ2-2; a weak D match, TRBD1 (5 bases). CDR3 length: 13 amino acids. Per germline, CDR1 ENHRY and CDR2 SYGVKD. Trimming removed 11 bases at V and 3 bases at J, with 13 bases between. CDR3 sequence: CAHAGKDTGELFF. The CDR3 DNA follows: TGTGCCCACGCAGGGAAGGACACCGGGGAGCTGTTTTTT.

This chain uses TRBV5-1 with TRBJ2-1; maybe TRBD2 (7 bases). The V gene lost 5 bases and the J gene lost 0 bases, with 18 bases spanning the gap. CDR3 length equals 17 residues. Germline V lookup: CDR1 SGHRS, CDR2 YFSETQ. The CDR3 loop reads CASREGGGAVSYNEQFF. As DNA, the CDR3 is TGCGCCAGCAGGGAAGGGGGAGGGGCGGTCTCCTACAATGAGCAGTTCTTC. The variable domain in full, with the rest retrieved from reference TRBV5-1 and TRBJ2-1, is KAGVTQTPRYLIKTRGQQVTLSCSPISGHRSVSWYQQTPGQGLQFLFEYFSETQRNKGNFPGRFSGRQFSNSRSEMNVSTLELGDSALYLCASREGGGAVSYNEQFFGPGTRLTVL.

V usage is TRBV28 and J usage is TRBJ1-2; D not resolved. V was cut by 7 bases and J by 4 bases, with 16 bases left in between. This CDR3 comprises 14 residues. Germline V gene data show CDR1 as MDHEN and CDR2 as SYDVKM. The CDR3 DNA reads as TGTGCCAGCACCCGCGGCAGGTATAGCTATGGCTACACCTTC. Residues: CASTRGRYSYGYTF.

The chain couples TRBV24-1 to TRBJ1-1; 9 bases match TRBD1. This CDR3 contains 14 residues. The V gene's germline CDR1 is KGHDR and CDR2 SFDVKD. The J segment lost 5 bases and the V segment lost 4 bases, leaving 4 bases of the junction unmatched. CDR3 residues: CATSESTGGTEAFF. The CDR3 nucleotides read TGTGCCACCAGTGAATCGACAGGGGGGACTGAAGCTTTCTTT.

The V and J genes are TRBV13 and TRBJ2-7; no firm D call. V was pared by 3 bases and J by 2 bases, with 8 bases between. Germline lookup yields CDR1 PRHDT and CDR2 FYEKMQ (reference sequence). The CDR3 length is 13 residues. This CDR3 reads CASSFRRAYEQYF. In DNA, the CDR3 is TGTGCCAGCAGCTTCCGCCGGGCCTACGAGCAGTACTTC.

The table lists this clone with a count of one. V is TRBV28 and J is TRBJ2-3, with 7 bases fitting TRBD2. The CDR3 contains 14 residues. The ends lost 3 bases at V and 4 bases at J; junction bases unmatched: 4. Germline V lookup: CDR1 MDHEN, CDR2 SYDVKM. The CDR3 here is CASSLRLASDTQYF. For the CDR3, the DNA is TGTGCCAGCAGTTTGCGACTAGCCTCAGATACGCAGTATTTT.

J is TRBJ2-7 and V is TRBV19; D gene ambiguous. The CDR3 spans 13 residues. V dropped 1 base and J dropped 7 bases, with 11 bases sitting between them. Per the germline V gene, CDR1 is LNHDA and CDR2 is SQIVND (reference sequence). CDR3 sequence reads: CASSIAGSREQYF. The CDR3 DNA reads TGTGCCAGTAGTATAGCGGGCAGTAGGGAGCAGTACTTC.

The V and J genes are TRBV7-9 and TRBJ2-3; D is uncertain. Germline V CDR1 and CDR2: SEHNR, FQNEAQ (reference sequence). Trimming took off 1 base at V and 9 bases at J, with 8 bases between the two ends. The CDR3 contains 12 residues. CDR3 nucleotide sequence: TGTGCCAGCAGCTTAGGGGTAGCCACGCAGTATTTT. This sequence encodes CASSLGVATQYF. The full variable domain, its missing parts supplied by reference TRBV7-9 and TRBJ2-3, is DTGVSQNPRHKITKRGQNVTFRCDPISEHNRLYWYRQTLGQGPEFLTYFQNEAQLEKSRLLSDRFSAERPKGSFSTLEIQRTEQGDSAMYLCASSLGVATQYFGPGTRLTVL.

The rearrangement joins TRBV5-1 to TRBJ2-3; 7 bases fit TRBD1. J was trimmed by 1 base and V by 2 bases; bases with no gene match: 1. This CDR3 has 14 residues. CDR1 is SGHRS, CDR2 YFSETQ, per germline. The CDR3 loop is CASSLDRGTDTQYF. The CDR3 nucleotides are TGCGCCAGCAGCTTAGACAGGGGCACAGATACGCAGTATTTT.

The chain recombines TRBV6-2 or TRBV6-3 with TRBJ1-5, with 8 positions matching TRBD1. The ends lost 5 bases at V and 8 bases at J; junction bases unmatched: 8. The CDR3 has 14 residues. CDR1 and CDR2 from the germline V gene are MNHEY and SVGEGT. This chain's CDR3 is CASSPGTGQEPQHF. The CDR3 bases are TGTGCCAGCAGTCCCGGGACAGGTCAGGAGCCCCAGCATTTT.

In DNA form, the CDR3 reads TGTGCCAGCAGACTAGCGGGAGGGCCCAATGAGCAGTTCTTC. Translation gives CASRLAGGPNEQFF. The chain is built from TRBV6-5 and TRBJ2-1; 13 nucleotides line up with TRBD2. Germline V gene lookup returns CDR1 MNHEY and CDR2 SVGAGI. The CDR3 has 14 residues. Trimming cost V 6 bases and J 6 bases; bases outside gene matches: 2.

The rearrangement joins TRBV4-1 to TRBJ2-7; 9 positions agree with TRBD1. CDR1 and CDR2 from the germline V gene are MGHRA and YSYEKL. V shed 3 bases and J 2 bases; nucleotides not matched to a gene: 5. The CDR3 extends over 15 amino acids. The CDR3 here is CASSHGTGSTYEQYF. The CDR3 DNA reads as TGCGCCAGCAGCCACGGGACAGGGTCAACCTACGAGCAGTACTTC.

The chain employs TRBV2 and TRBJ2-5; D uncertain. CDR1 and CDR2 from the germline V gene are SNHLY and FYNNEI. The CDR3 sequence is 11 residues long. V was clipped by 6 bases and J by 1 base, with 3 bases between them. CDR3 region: CASSLQETQYF. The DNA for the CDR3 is TGTGCCAGCAGCCTCCAAGAGACCCAGTACTTC.

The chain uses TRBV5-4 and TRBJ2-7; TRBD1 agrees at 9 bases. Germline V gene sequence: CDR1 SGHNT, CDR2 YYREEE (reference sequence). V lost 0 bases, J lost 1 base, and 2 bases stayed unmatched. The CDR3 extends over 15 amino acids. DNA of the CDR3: TGTGCCAGCAGCTTGGGCGGGACAGGGTCCTACGAGCAGTACTTC. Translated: CASSLGGTGSYEQYF. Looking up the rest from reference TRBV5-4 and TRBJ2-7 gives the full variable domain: ETGVTQSPTHLIKTRGQQVTLRCSSQSGHNTVSWYQQALGQGPQFIFQYYREEENGRGNFPPRFSGLQFPNYSSELNVNALELDDSALYLCASSLGGTGSYEQYFGPGTRLTVT.

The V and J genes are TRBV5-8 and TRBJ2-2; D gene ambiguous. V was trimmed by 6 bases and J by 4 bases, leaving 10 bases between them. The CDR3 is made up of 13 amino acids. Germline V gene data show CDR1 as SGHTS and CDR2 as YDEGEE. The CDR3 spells CASILLGTGELFF. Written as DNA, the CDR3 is TGTGCCAGCATTCTCTTGGGCACCGGGGAGCTGTTTTTT.

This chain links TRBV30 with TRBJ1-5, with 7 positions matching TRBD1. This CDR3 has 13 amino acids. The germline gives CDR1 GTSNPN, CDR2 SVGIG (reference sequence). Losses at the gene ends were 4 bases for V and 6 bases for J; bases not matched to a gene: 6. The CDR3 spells CAWNRDSGQPQHF. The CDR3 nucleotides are TGTGCCTGGAACCGGGACAGCGGTCAGCCCCAGCATTTT.

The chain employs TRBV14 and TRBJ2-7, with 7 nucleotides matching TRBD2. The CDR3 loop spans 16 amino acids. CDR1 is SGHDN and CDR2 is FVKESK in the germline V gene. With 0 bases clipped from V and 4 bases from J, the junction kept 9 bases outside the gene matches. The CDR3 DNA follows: TGTGCCAGCAGCCAAGAACCGGGGGGTGGTGGTTACGAGCAGTACTTC. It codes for CASSQEPGGGGYEQYF.

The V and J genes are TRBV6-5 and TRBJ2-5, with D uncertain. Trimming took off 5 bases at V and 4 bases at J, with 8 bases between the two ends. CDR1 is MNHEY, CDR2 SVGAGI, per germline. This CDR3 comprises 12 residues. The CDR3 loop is CASSPLRETQYF. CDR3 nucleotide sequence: TGTGCCAGCAGTCCCCTGAGAGAGACCCAGTACTTC.

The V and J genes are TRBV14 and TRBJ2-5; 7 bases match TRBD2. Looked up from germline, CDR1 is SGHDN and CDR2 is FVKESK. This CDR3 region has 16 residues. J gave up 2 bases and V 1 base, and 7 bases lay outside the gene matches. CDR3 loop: CASSQGDYPPQETQYF. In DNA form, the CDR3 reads TGTGCCAGCAGCCAAGGGGACTACCCGCCACAAGAGACCCAGTACTTC.

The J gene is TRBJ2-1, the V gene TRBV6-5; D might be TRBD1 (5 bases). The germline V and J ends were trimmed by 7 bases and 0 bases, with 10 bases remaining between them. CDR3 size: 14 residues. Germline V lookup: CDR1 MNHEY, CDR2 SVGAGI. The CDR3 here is CASTSGPSYNEQFF. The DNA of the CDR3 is TGTGCCAGCACGTCAGGGCCCTCCTACAATGAGCAGTTCTTC.

This chain's CDR3 is CASSLLTSGSPDTQYF. In nucleotides, the CDR3 is TGTGCCAGCAGTCTCCTGACTAGCGGGAGCCCAGATACGCAGTATTTT. This sequence joins TRBV28 and TRBJ2-3; 12 bases match TRBD2. V shed 5 bases, J shed 4 bases, and the junction held 7 bases outside the gene matches. The CDR3 extends over 16 amino acids. CDR1 and CDR2 from the germline V gene are MDHEN and SYDVKM.

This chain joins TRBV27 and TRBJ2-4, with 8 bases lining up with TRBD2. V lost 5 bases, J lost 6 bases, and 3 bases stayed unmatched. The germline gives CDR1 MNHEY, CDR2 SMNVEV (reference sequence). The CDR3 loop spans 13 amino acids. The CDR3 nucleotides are TGTGCCAGCAGTATCCGGGAGGGAAACATTCAGTACTTC. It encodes CASSIREGNIQYF.

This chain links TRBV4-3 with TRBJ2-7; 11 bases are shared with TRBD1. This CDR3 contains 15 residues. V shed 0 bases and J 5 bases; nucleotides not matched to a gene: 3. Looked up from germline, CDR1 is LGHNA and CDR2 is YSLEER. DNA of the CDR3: TGCGCCAGCAGCCAAGACGGACAGGGGGCAGACGAGCAGTACTTC. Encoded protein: CASSQDGQGADEQYF.